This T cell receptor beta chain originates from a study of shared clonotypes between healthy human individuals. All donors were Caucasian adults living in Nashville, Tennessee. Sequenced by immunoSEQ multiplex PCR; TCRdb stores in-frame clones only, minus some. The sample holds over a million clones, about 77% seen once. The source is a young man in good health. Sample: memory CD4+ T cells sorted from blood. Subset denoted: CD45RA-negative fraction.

The CDR3 region is CASSTPVVANEKLFF. The CDR3 region has the DNA TGTGCCAGCAGTACTCCGGTGGTAGCTAATGAAAAACTGTTTTTT. The chain carries TRBV28 and TRBJ1-4; D unclear. Between the trimmed V and J ends, which lost 5 bases and 3 bases, there was a span of 13 bases. The CDR3 is 15 amino acids. Germline-derived CDR1 and CDR2 are MDHEN and SYDVKM. Supplemented by reference TRBV28 and TRBJ1-4, the full variable domain reads DVKVTQSSRYLVKRTGEKVFLECVQDMDHENMFWYRQDPGLGLRLIYFSYDVKMKEKGDIPEGYSVSREKKERFSLILESASTNQTSMYLCASSTPVVANEKLFFGSGTQLSVL.